This T cell receptor beta chain was obtained from a study of T cell responses to AZD1222 COVID-19 vaccine. Whole-study findings and limits: Nearly half of spike-specific TCRs reportedly target variant regions that are unmutated in the B.1.351 and B.1.1.7 variants. Most donors were white British, females outnumbered males, and clonal diversity was possibly underestimated.

CDR3 length: 12 amino acids. Germline-derived CDR1 and CDR2 are MNHEY and SVGAGI. V gave up 5 bases and J gave up 6 bases, with 10 bases separating them. Method: immunoSEQ multiplex PCR; TCRdb's copy keeps in-frame clones and lacks some. The data show roughly 140,000 clones, with roughly 90% seen just once and 1.9% held by the top ten. As for this clone: The antigen remains unidentified.

The source was peripheral blood, collected 28 days after the second AZD1222 dose. The origin of this receptor is an adult who received the AZD1222 COVID-19 vaccine. The chain employs TRBV6-5 and TRBJ1-2; D is unclear. CDR3: CASSSTAHGYTF. The CDR3 DNA reads as TGTGCCAGCAGTAGCACGGCCCATGGCTACACCTTC.